This is a list of T cell receptor beta chains from one sample in a study of T cells in tuberculosis. Clones were sequenced by immunoSEQ multiplex PCR, and TCRdb holds only the in-frame ones, with some missing. The sample contains fewer than 35,000 clones, 94% of which appear only once. Sequencing was done on a sample of PBMCs. Source of these receptors: a donor between 10 and 35 years old with latent tuberculosis or without tuberculosis infection. Both conserved end residues are trimmed from each CDR3.

V gene: TRBV4-2
J gene: TRBJ2-6
CDR3 protein: ASSYGLAVSGANVLT

V gene: TRBV28
J gene: TRBJ2-7
CDR3 protein: ASSFPTSGRDEQY

V gene: TRBV7-9
J gene: TRBJ2-3
CDR3 protein: ASSPQAGYSPDTQY

V gene: TRBV29-1
J gene: TRBJ2-7
CDR3 protein: SVDLEPEGYEQY

V gene: TRBV28
J gene: TRBJ1-2
CDR3 protein: ASSTGTGVGYT

V gene: TRBV5-3
J gene: TRBJ2-1
CDR3 protein: ARSLASPWGDEQF

V gene: TRBV7-8
J gene: TRBJ2-1
CDR3 protein: ASSVGTSGRENEQF

V gene: TRBV5-4
J gene: TRBJ2-1
CDR3 protein: ASSPTSSHEQF

V gene: TRBV28
J gene: TRBJ1-2
CDR3 protein: ASIAGSLNYGYT

V gene: TRBV5-6
J gene: TRBJ1-1
CDR3 protein: ASTPDRAFYNTEAF

V gene: TRBV29-1
J gene: TRBJ2-7
CDR3 protein: SIRPSAYEQY

V gene: TRBV4-1
J gene: TRBJ2-7
CDR3 protein: ASSQGPSGPYEQY

V gene: TRBV6-4
J gene: TRBJ1-2
CDR3 protein: ASSPDRSYYGYT

V gene: TRBV27
J gene: TRBJ2-2
CDR3 protein: ASTTLPGYRVSGELF

V gene: TRBV27
J gene: TRBJ1-4
CDR3 protein: ASRETGSGRANEKLF

V gene: TRBV13
J gene: TRBJ2-7
CDR3 protein: ASSLLAMSYEQY

V gene: TRBV14
J gene: TRBJ2-7
CDR3 protein: ASSLGGGTSGSW

V gene: TRBV18
J gene: TRBJ1-3
CDR3 protein: ASSRSTSPGNTIY

V gene: TRBV30
J gene: TRBJ2-1
CDR3 protein: AWSEGREWVYNEQF

V gene: TRBV4-2
J gene: TRBJ1-1
CDR3 protein: ASSHPTGNTEAF

V gene: TRBV10-2
J gene: TRBJ2-1
CDR3 protein: ASSELAPSYNEQF

V gene: TRBV5-1
J gene: TRBJ2-7
CDR3 protein: ASSGTTYEQY

V gene: TRBV27
J gene: TRBJ2-2
CDR3 protein: ASSRLTGELF

V gene: TRBV27
J gene: TRBJ2-1
CDR3 protein: ASSLTRTVGTHEQF

V gene: TRBV6-6
J gene: TRBJ2-4
CDR3 protein: ASSGGGAKNIQY

V gene: TRBV6-5
J gene: TRBJ1-4
CDR3 protein: ASSVAGGRKLF

V gene: TRBV15
J gene: TRBJ1-1
CDR3 protein: ATSRDRTENTEAF

V gene: TRBV14
J gene: TRBJ2-1
CDR3 protein: ASSQVLGANEQF

V gene: TRBV4-1
J gene: TRBJ1-2
CDR3 protein: ASSQRQGTYGYT

V gene: TRBV5-4
J gene: TRBJ1-1
CDR3 protein: ASSFPGSEAF

V gene: TRBV5-1
J gene: TRBJ2-3
CDR3 protein: ASRAGTSGVSTDTQY

V gene: TRBV2
J gene: TRBJ2-7
CDR3 protein: ASSEAGLAGGSGEQY

V gene: TRBV30
J gene: TRBJ2-1
CDR3 protein: AWSVGLAGNEQF

V gene: TRBV4-1
J gene: TRBJ2-1
CDR3 protein: ASSRGGLAVPYNEQF

V gene: TRBV2
J gene: TRBJ2-7
CDR3 protein: ASSGGLAGGYEQY

V gene: TRBV10-1
J gene: TRBJ2-7
CDR3 protein: ASSDGGAPYEQY

V gene: TRBV5-4
J gene: TRBJ1-4
CDR3 protein: ASSLEGAGEKLF

V gene: TRBV29-1
J gene: TRBJ2-1
CDR3 protein: SVTRGGLGYEQF

V gene: TRBV4-3
J gene: TRBJ2-5
CDR3 protein: ASSQDTGLQETQY

V gene: TRBV5-1
J gene: TRBJ1-1
CDR3 protein: ASSKYQGVNTEAF

V gene: TRBV28
J gene: TRBJ1-3
CDR3 protein: ASTVQGTGNTIY

V gene: TRBV6-6
J gene: TRBJ1-2
CDR3 protein: ASSPQDGDYGYT

V gene: TRBV19
J gene: TRBJ1-5
CDR3 protein: ASSPGPLSNQPQH

V gene: TRBV6-1
J gene: TRBJ2-1
CDR3 protein: ASSELAGGTTEQF

V gene: TRBV2
J gene: TRBJ1-1
CDR3 protein: ASIYSLAMNTEAF

V gene: TRBV7-2
J gene: TRBJ2-1
CDR3 protein: ASSLISGGVYNEQF

V gene: TRBV25-1
J gene: TRBJ2-2
CDR3 protein: ASSELGRDGTGELF

V gene: TRBV18
J gene: TRBJ2-1
CDR3 protein: ASSPGTSGTYNEQF

V gene: TRBV6-5
J gene: TRBJ1-1
CDR3 protein: ASSRGQDTEAF

V gene: TRBV5-1
J gene: TRBJ2-7
CDR3 protein: ASSLPGGYEQY

V gene: TRBV28
J gene: TRBJ2-7
CDR3 protein: ASSPPGTGFYEQY

V gene: TRBV5-1
J gene: TRBJ1-4
CDR3 protein: ASSLGTGLLNEKLF

V gene: TRBV5-4
J gene: TRBJ2-7
CDR3 protein: ASSLALGAGSYEQY

V gene: TRBV25-1
J gene: TRBJ2-2
CDR3 protein: ASSEGLAGGENTGELF

V gene: TRBV30
J gene: TRBJ1-5
CDR3 protein: AWRSGNQPQH

V gene: TRBV5-4
J gene: TRBJ2-7
CDR3 protein: ASSLLRVPGEQY

V gene: TRBV25-1
J gene: TRBJ1-1
CDR3 protein: ASIGPGGSTEAF

V gene: TRBV29-1
J gene: TRBJ1-1
CDR3 protein: SASPGWNTEAF

V gene: TRBV25-1
J gene: TRBJ2-7
CDR3 protein: ASSEYAGTGLMMDEQY